Each of the 5 T cell receptor beta chains below was sequenced from the same sample in a study of cytomegalovirus exposure and HLA in healthy donors. PCR primers comprised 60 Vbeta and 13 Jbeta primers. TCRdb's copy holds only in-frame clones and misses some; the assay was immunoSEQ multiplex PCR. The sample shows 100,000 to 150,000 clones, roughly 78% of them seen only once. Sequencing was carried out using PBMCs. The receptors derive from a man aged 25-45 years in good health and CMV-seronegative.

The chain has TRBV5-1 and TRBJ1-1, with 8 bases fitting TRBD1. Germline lookup yields CDR1 SGHRS and CDR2 YFSETQ. Unmatched junction bases numbered 10, after V lost 4 bases and J lost 5 bases. CDR3 length: 15 amino acids. This chain's CDR3 is CASSLKGQEGTEAFF. The DNA for the CDR3 is TGCGCCAGCAGCCTCAAGGGACAGGAGGGTACTGAAGCTTTCTTT.

The chain employs TRBV6-1 and TRBJ2-5; D call uncertain. V was clipped by 6 bases and J by 0 bases, with 14 bases between them. CDR3 length: 15 residues. Germline CDR1 and CDR2: MNHNS and SASEGT. CDR3 DNA: TGTGCCAGCAGCTCCCGTCGGCTAGACCAAGAGACCCAGTACTTC. Its translation is CASSSRRLDQETQYF.

The V call is TRBV18, the J call TRBJ1-4, with D hard to call. Germline assignment: CDR1 KGHSH and CDR2 LQKENI. The CDR3 loop spans 13 amino acids. Trimming removed 4 bases at V and 3 bases at J, with 6 bases between. The CDR3 DNA reads as TGTGCCAGCTCACTGGGCCCTAATGAAAAACTGTTTTTT. Protein sequence: CASSLGPNEKLFF.

Here the CDR3 reads CASSLVSLTVMNTEAFF. The DNA for the CDR3 is TGTGCCAGCAGCTTAGTTAGTCTGACAGTAATGAACACTGAAGCTTTCTTT. V and J are TRBV7-8 and TRBJ1-1; possible D gene TRBD1, 5 bases. Per the germline V gene, CDR1 is SGHVS and CDR2 is FQNEAQ. This CDR3 has 17 residues. V lost 1 base and J 0 bases, leaving 15 bases between the germline ends.

This clone was seen more than once but under ten times. The chain links TRBV14 to TRBJ2-7; possibly TRBD1 for D (5 bases). The CDR3 has 11 amino acids. Trimming took 5 bases from V and 6 from J, leaving 8 bases between them. Germline loops: CDR1 SGHDN, CDR2 FVKESK. CDR3 nucleotides: TGTGCCAGCAGCTCAGGGCCCGAGCAGTACTTC. Its translation is CASSSGPEQYF.